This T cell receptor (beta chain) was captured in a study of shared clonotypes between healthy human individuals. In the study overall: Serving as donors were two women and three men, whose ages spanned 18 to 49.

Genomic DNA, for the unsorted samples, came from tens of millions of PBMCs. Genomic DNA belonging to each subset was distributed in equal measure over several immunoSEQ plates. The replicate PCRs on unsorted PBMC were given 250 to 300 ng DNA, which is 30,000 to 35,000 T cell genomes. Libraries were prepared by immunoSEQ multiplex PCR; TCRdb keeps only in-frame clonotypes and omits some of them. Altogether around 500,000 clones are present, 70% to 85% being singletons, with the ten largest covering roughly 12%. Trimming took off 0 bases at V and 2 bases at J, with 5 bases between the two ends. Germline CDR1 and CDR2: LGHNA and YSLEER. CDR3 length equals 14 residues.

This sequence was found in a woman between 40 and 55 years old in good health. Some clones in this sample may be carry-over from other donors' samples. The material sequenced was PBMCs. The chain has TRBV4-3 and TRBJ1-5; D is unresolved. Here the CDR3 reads CASSQDWRNQPQHF. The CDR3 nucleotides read TGCGCCAGCAGCCAAGATTGGCGCAATCAGCCCCAGCATTTT.